The next 18 T cell receptor beta chains were all read from a single sample in a study of cytomegalovirus exposure and HLA in healthy donors. The study ran its PCR with 60 Vbeta and 13 Jbeta primers. This table comes from immunoSEQ multiplex PCR, and its TCRdb copy is limited to in-frame clones, with some not included. The table lists under 200,000 clones, about 12% of them singletons, with approximately 8.4% in the top ten. The sample taken for sequencing was PBMCs. The origin of the receptors is a man aged 50-60 years in good health and CMV-seropositive.

The chain combines TRBV7-2 with TRBJ2-3; 15 nucleotides align to TRBD2. From germline, CDR1 is SGHTA and CDR2 FQGNSA. There are 18 residues in the CDR3. J gave up 0 bases and V 5 bases, and 6 bases lay outside the gene matches. The CDR3 loop is CASSVRTSGGASTDTQYF. Written as DNA, the CDR3 is TGTGCCAGCAGCGTACGGACTAGCGGGGGGGCTAGCACAGATACGCAGTATTTT.

This clone was seen only a few times. The genes are TRBV6-1 and TRBJ2-5, with 7 bases that match TRBD1. The CDR3 length is 13 residues. V was pared by 6 bases and J by 4 bases, with 5 bases of the junction left unmatched. CDR1 is MNHNS and CDR2 is SASEGT in the germline V gene. The CDR3 sequence: CASRPTGLETQYF. The DNA for the CDR3 is TGTGCCAGCAGGCCGACAGGGTTAGAGACCCAGTACTTC.

This clone counts as medium-sized. The chain couples TRBV15 to TRBJ2-1; no firm D call. The length of the CDR3 is 17 residues. Looked up from germline, CDR1 is LNHNV and CDR2 is YYDKDF (reference sequence). The V end was cut by 0 bases, the J end by 0 bases, with 12 bases between. CDR3 nucleotides: TGTGCCACCAGCAGAGAGGGCAGGCACTCCTCCTACAATGAGCAGTTCTTC. Its translation: CATSREGRHSSYNEQFF.

The CDR3 DNA sequence: TGTGCCATCAGTGAGATGAGCGCCCAGGGTGGGACCCAGTACTTC. Residues: CAISEMSAQGGTQYF. The chain couples TRBV10-3 to TRBJ2-5, with D perhaps TRBD1 (5 bases). V lost 2 bases and J lost 7, with 17 bases in between. Germline CDR1 reads ENHRY; CDR2 reads SYGVKD. The CDR3 is 15 residues long.

This clone was picked up a small number of times. The chain couples TRBV9 to TRBJ1-1; 10 bases fit TRBD1. This CDR3 region has 14 residues. J lost 7 bases, V lost 0 bases, and 3 bases had no gene match. Germline-derived CDR1 and CDR2 are SGDLS and YYNGEE. CDR3 sequence reads: CASSVDGQGGEAFF. CDR3 nucleotides: TGTGCCAGCAGCGTAGACGGACAGGGGGGTGAAGCTTTCTTT. Looking up the rest from reference TRBV9 and TRBJ1-1 gives the full variable domain: DSGVTQTPKHLITATGQRVTLRCSPRSGDLSVYWYQQSLDQGLQFLIQYYNGEERAKGNILERFSAQQFPDLHSELNLSSLELGDSALYFCASSVDGQGGEAFFGQGTRLTVV.

This clone has more than one count but fewer than ten. The chain's CDR3 is CASSSVGGQGTKQFF. The CDR3 DNA reads as TGTGCCAGCAGCTCGGTGGGGGGACAGGGGACGAAGCAGTTCTTC. The chain uses TRBV7-2 and TRBJ2-1; 10 nucleotides match TRBD1. Germline V gene data show CDR1 as SGHTA and CDR2 as FQGNSA. The CDR3 extends over 15 amino acids. Trimming removed 4 bases from V and 11 bases from J; junction bases left unmatched: 11.

This clone has just a few counts. The V call is TRBV19, the J call TRBJ1-4; D gene unclear. The germline V and J ends were trimmed by 5 bases and 5 bases, with 9 bases remaining between them. This CDR3 region has 13 residues. Per the germline V gene, CDR1 is LNHDA and CDR2 is SQIVND (reference sequence). DNA of the CDR3: TGTGCCAGTAGTTGGTTCGGGAATGAAAAACTGTTTTTT. The encoded protein is CASSWFGNEKLFF.

This sequence joins TRBV10-3 and TRBJ2-1; D gene uncertain. V was shortened by 6 bases and J by 5 bases, with 11 bases between the two germline ends. This CDR3 has 13 residues. Germline V gives CDR1 ENHRY, CDR2 SYGVKD. The CDR3 here is CAIRGPSDNEQFF. The CDR3 DNA sequence: TGTGCCATCAGGGGCCCCTCTGACAATGAGCAGTTCTTC.

This rearrangement joins TRBV5-4 to TRBJ2-5; no definite D call. V was shortened by 1 base and J by 0 bases, with 7 bases between the two germline ends. Germline CDR1 SGHNT, CDR2 YYREEE (reference sequence). The CDR3 spans 14 residues. Here the CDR3 reads CASSLKQNQETQYF. The CDR3 nucleotides read TGTGCCAGCAGCTTGAAACAGAACCAAGAGACCCAGTACTTC.

The chain links TRBV4-3 to TRBJ2-2; tentatively, D is TRBD1 (6 bases). There are 15 residues in the CDR3. The V gene's germline CDR1 is LGHNA and CDR2 YSLEER. The V and J ends lost 1 base and 7 bases respectively, with 13 bases between them. CDR3 sequence (DNA): TGCGCCAGCAGCCAAGGTTTACAGGGCCGCGGGGAGCTGTTTTTT. This encodes CASSQGLQGRGELFF.

This rearrangement joins TRBV7-9 to TRBJ2-1, with D possibly TRBD1 on 5 matching bases. The germline CDR1 and CDR2 sequences are SEHNR and FQNEAQ (reference sequence). Trimming left V 4 bases short and J 6 bases short, with 10 bases between. The length of the CDR3 is 13 residues. The chain's CDR3 is CASSSSRVNEQFF. DNA of the CDR3: TGTGCCAGCAGCTCAAGCAGGGTCAATGAGCAGTTCTTC.

The chain recombines TRBV5-6 with TRBJ1-5, with TRBD1 as a possible D gene (5 bases). From germline, CDR1 is SGHDT and CDR2 YYEEEE. Trimming shortened V by 0 bases and J by 7 bases, and 8 bases separated the two germline ends. This CDR3 has 13 residues. This chain's CDR3 is CASSLGRGQPQHF. The CDR3 region has the DNA TGTGCCAGCAGCTTGGGGAGGGGCCAGCCCCAGCATTTT. Complete variable domain (other parts from reference TRBV5-6 and TRBJ1-5): DAGVTQSPTHLIKTRGQQVTLRCSPKSGHDTVSWYQQALGQGPQFIFQYYEEEERQRGNFPDRFSGHQFPNYSSELNVNALLLGDSALYLCASSLGRGQPQHFGDGTRLSIL.

This clone was seen a handful of times. This chain connects TRBV5-6 to TRBJ1-1, with D possibly TRBD1 on 6 matching bases. CDR1 is SGHDT and CDR2 is YYEEEE in the germline V gene. The V end was cut by 1 base, the J end by 3 bases, with 10 bases between. CDR3 size: 14 residues. The CDR3 sequence: CASSLPGEYTEAFF. The CDR3 DNA follows: TGTGCCAGCAGCTTGCCAGGGGAGTACACTGAAGCTTTCTTT.

The CDR3 here is CASSPRTDTEAFF. CDR3 bases: TGTGCCAGCAGTCCCCGGACAGACACTGAAGCTTTCTTT. The V and J genes are TRBV6-5 and TRBJ1-1; a possible D gene is TRBD1 (6 bases). This CDR3 spans 13 amino acids. V was clipped by 5 bases and J by 3 bases, with 10 bases between them. Germline V gives CDR1 MNHEY, CDR2 SVGAGI.

The gene calls are TRBV7-6 and TRBJ1-4, with D possibly TRBD1 on 5 matching bases. In germline, CDR1 is SGHVS, CDR2 FNYEAQ. This CDR3 is 15 amino acids long. V lost 5 bases and J 4 bases, leaving 14 bases between the germline ends. The CDR3 protein is CASSPDITLNEKLFF. The CDR3 bases are TGTGCCAGCAGCCCGGACATTACCCTTAATGAAAAACTGTTTTTT.

CDR3 nucleotide sequence: TGTGCCAGCTCACCACTCAGGGAAGAGACCCAGTACTTC. This translates into CASSPLREETQYF. The chain is built from TRBV18 and TRBJ2-5; TRBD1 might be the D (5 bases). CDR3 length: 13 amino acids. Germline CDR1 reads KGHSH; CDR2 reads LQKENI. V lost 1 base, J lost 3 bases, and 6 bases lay in between.

The chain combines TRBV27 with TRBJ2-2; TRBD2 aligns across 16 bases. Per the germline V gene, CDR1 is MNHEY and CDR2 is SMNVEV (reference sequence). J lost 5 bases, V lost 5 bases, and 2 bases had no gene match. CDR3 length equals 16 residues. The CDR3: CASSLGLAGGTGELFF. The CDR3 DNA sequence: TGTGCCAGCAGTCTGGGACTAGCGGGGGGGACCGGGGAGCTGTTTTTT.

This clone has just a few counts. In DNA form, the CDR3 reads TGCGCCAGCAGCTCAACAGGGGGGAACACTGAAGCTTTCTTT. It encodes CASSSTGGNTEAFF. The V and J genes are TRBV5-1 and TRBJ1-1, with TRBD1 matching over 8 bases. Germline-derived CDR1 and CDR2 are SGHRS and YFSETQ. The CDR3 contains 14 residues. V lost 3 bases, J lost 1 base, and 2 bases stayed unmatched.